A selection of T cell receptor beta chains follows, all from one sample in a study of cytomegalovirus exposure and HLA in healthy donors. The table came from immunoSEQ multiplex PCR; TCRdb's copy has only in-frame clones and leaves some out. The sample shows a few hundred thousand clones, around nine tenths of them seen only once. The sample consisted of PBMCs. The receptors were gathered from a woman between 18 and 29 years old in good health and CMV-seronegative. CDR3s include the opening cysteine and the closing phenylalanine or tryptophan. D genes are given only for firm matches. Clone size is stated in some rows and not others, as once, few, many or a class when expanded.

D,V,size,J,DNA,CDR3
TRBD1,TRBV7-8,.,TRBJ2-7,TGTGCCAGCAGCACGAGGACAGGGACCCACGAGCAGTACTTC,CASSTRTGTHEQYF
.,TRBV20-1,.,TRBJ1-1,TGCAGTGCTAGTTATCAGGGTGAAGCTTTCTTT,CSASYQGEAFF
.,TRBV4-1,few,TRBJ1-6,TGCGCCAGCAGCCAAGACGTAAAGGGGGTGGCCCATAGCTCCTATAATTCACCCCTCCACTTT,CASSQDVKGVAHSSYNSPLHF
.,TRBV5-1,.,TRBJ2-5,TGCGCCAGCTTACAGGGACAAGAGACCCAGTACTTC,CASLQGQETQYF
TRBD1,TRBV2,.,TRBJ2-2,TGTGCCAGCAGTGAAGGGCAGGGGGCTTTTTCCGGGGAGCTGTTTTTT,CASSEGQGAFSGELFF
.,TRBV5-6,.,TRBJ2-7,TGTGCCAGTTCCGAACAGGGAGATTACTACGAGCAGTACTTC,CASSEQGDYYEQYF
.,TRBV7-8,.,TRBJ2-3,TGTGCCAGCGGGGGCTATACTAGCACAGATACGCAGTATTTT,CASGGYTSTDTQYF
TRBD1,TRBV9,once,TRBJ1-2,TGTGCCAGCAGCAACAGGGGGCGCGATAACTATGGCTACACCTTC,CASSNRGRDNYGYTF
.,TRBV9,.,TRBJ1-2,TGTGCCAGCAGCGTAGAAGGGAGGGCTAACTATGGCTACACCTTC,CASSVEGRANYGYTF
.,TRBV15,.,TRBJ1-5,TGTGCCACCAGCAGAGCTCCCGGGGGGAGCTACAATCAGCCCCAGCATTTT,CATSRAPGGSYNQPQHF
TRBD2,TRBV5-1,.,TRBJ2-1,TGCGCCAGCAGCTTGAATTCCCTTACTAGCGGGGGGGCAGGTGAGCAGTTCTTC,CASSLNSLTSGGAGEQFF
TRBD1,TRBV6-5,.,TRBJ1-2,TGTGCCAGCAGAGGCCTGACAGGGGCCTATGGCTACACCTTC,CASRGLTGAYGYTF
.,TRBV5-1,.,TRBJ1-1,TGCGCCAGCAGCTTACAGGGAACCTACAACACTGAAGCTTTCTTT,CASSLQGTYNTEAFF
.,TRBV6-5,.,TRBJ2-7,TGTGCCAGCAGTTACGACCTGGGGGGCGAGCAGTACTTC,CASSYDLGGEQYF
.,TRBV19,.,TRBJ1-1,TGTGCCAGTAGTATGTCGGGGGGCACTGAAGCTTTCTTT,CASSMSGGTEAFF
TRBD2,TRBV5-1,.,TRBJ2-3,TGCGCCAGCACTAAGCGGGGGGATTTGGATACGCAGTATTTT,CASTKRGDLDTQYF
TRBD1,TRBV7-9,.,TRBJ1-2,TGTGCCAGCAGCGAGATACGGGACAGGGGCTCTGCCTACACCTTC,CASSEIRDRGSAYTF
TRBD2,TRBV7-8,.,TRBJ2-2,TGTGCCAGCAGCTTAGCGAGGCTAGCGGCGAACACCGGGGAGCTGTTTTTT,CASSLARLAANTGELFF
.,TRBV25-1,.,TRBJ2-7,TGTGCCAGCAAGAGAGGCCCCGAGCAGTACTTC,CASKRGPEQYF
TRBD1,TRBV11-2,.,TRBJ1-2,TGTGCCAGCAGGCCAGGGGGCATTAACTATGGCTACACCTTC,CASRPGGINYGYTF
TRBD2,TRBV9,once,TRBJ2-5,TGTGCCAGCAGCGTAGGCAGGACTAGCGGGGGGGCGCGGGAGACCCAGTACTTC,CASSVGRTSGGARETQYF
TRBD2,TRBV9,.,TRBJ2-2,TGTGCCAGCAGCGTAGCTGAGCGGGGGGGCATCACCGGGGAGCTGTTTTTT,CASSVAERGGITGELFF
.,TRBV4-1,.,TRBJ2-7,TGCGCCAGCAGCCAACCGCAGGACGAGCAGTACTTC,CASSQPQDEQYF
.,TRBV19,few,TRBJ1-5,TGTGCCAGTAGTCCGCTTAGTAGCAATCAGCCCCAGCATTTT,CASSPLSSNQPQHF
.,TRBV6-5,once,TRBJ1-5,TGTGCCAGCAGTTATCAGGTTAATCAGCCCCAGCATTTT,CASSYQVNQPQHF
TRBD1,TRBV27,.,TRBJ2-1,TGTGCCAGCAGTCCACACGACAGGGGAAATGAGCAGTTCTTC,CASSPHDRGNEQFF
.,TRBV5-6,.,TRBJ2-5,TGTGCCAGCAGCTCGTACCAAGAGACCCAGTACTTC,CASSSYQETQYF
.,TRBV4-1,.,TRBJ1-5,TGCGCCAGCAGCCAAGTAGAGGTCCCCAGCAATCAGCCCCAGCATTTT,CASSQVEVPSNQPQHF
.,TRBV7-3,.,TRBJ2-1,TGTGCCAGCAGCCAAACAGGGAGCTCCTACAATGAGCAGTTCTTC,CASSQTGSSYNEQFF
.,TRBV6-6,.,TRBJ2-3,TGTGCCAGCAGCCCGTTTTTGGGCAACACAGATACGCAGTATTTT,CASSPFLGNTDTQYF
.,TRBV19,few,TRBJ2-7,TGTGCCAGTAGTATAGATTTGAGGGAATCCTACGAGCAGTACTTC,CASSIDLRESYEQYF
TRBD1,TRBV5-6,.,TRBJ1-5,TGTGCCAGCAGCTTGGGGTCAGGGGGGTTCCGCAATCAGCCCCAGCATTTT,CASSLGSGGFRNQPQHF
.,TRBV7-8,.,TRBJ1-5,TGTGCCAGCAGCTTTGTTGGGGGGGATCAGCCCCAGCATTTT,CASSFVGGDQPQHF
TRBD1,TRBV19,.,TRBJ1-2,TGTGCCAGCAGCCCCCAAGGACAGGGTGGGTTGGGCTACACCTTC,CASSPQGQGGLGYTF
TRBD1,TRBV2,.,TRBJ1-5,TGTGCCAGCCGCGGGGACAGGGCATACCTTAGCAATCAGCCCCAGCATTTT,CASRGDRAYLSNQPQHF
TRBD2,TRBV9,.,TRBJ2-1,TGTGCCAGCAGCGTAGAGGGGAGTGGGAGGGTTAAGGTCTATGAGCAGTTCTTC,CASSVEGSGRVKVYEQFF
.,TRBV5-1,few,TRBJ2-7,TGCGCCAGCAGCCTGGACAGATACGAGCAGTACTTC,CASSLDRYEQYF
.,TRBV10-1,.,TRBJ2-2,TGCGCCAGCAGTGATCAGGTTAACACCGGGGAGCTGTTTTTT,CASSDQVNTGELFF
.,TRBV11-2,once,TRBJ1-2,TGTGCCAGCAGCTTACGCAGGGGTGGCTACACCTTC,CASSLRRGGYTF
TRBD2,TRBV5-6,.,TRBJ2-3,TGTGCCAGCAGCTTCGAGCGGGGGGGCAGCACAGATACGCAGTATTTT,CASSFERGGSTDTQYF
TRBD2,TRBV5-4,.,TRBJ2-7,TGTGCCAGCAGCTTCTGGGCGGGGGGCTACGAGCAGTACTTC,CASSFWAGGYEQYF
TRBD1,TRBV13,once,TRBJ2-1,TGTGCCAGCAGCTCGATTCTAGGGACAGGCTACAATGAGCAGTTCTTC,CASSSILGTGYNEQFF
.,TRBV7-8,.,TRBJ2-5,TGTGCCAGCAGCCAGCAGGCGGGGGCCTGGGAGACCCAGTACTTC,CASSQQAGAWETQYF
TRBD1,TRBV30,.,TRBJ1-1,TGTGCCTGGAGTTTGACCAGGGGGCGTGGGACTGAAGCTTTCTTT,CAWSLTRGRGTEAFF
.,TRBV7-2,.,TRBJ2-1,TGTGCCAGCAGCTTATCGAATGAGCAGTTCTTC,CASSLSNEQFF
.,TRBV12-5,.,TRBJ1-5,TGTGCTAGTGGCCTCACAGGGCCCCATCAGCCCCAGCATTTT,CASGLTGPHQPQHF
.,TRBV6-5,.,TRBJ1-1,TGTGCCAGCAGCCACACAGGGAGCGCTGAAGCTTTCTTT,CASSHTGSAEAFF
.,TRBV4-2,.,TRBJ1-1,TGTGCCAGCAGCCAATCCGCCGGGTCCAAGAACACTGAAGCTTTCTTT,CASSQSAGSKNTEAFF
.,TRBV12-2,.,TRBJ1-5,TGTGCAAGTCGCCACCCTAACCTCGACAGGATAGGTCTTCAGCCCCAGCATTTT,CASRHPNLDRIGLQPQHF
TRBD1,TRBV9,once,TRBJ2-7,TGTGCCAGCAGCCTAAGCGACAGGGGCTACGAGCAGTACTTC,CASSLSDRGYEQYF
TRBD1,TRBV2,once,TRBJ2-7,TGTGCCAGCAACTCGAGACAGGGGGCGTACGAGCAGTACTTC,CASNSRQGAYEQYF
TRBD2,TRBV2,.,TRBJ2-1,TGTGCCAGCCAAGCGGGGTCCTACAATGAGCAGTTCTTC,CASQAGSYNEQFF
TRBD1,TRBV30,.,TRBJ1-2,TGTGCCTGGAGTCCTGGGACAGCAGCTAACTATGGCTACACCTTC,CAWSPGTAANYGYTF
.,TRBV7-8,.,TRBJ2-2,TGTGCCAGCAGCTTATCTGGCGGGGGCTGGAACACCGGGGAGCTGTTTTTT,CASSLSGGGWNTGELFF